This record concerns one T cell receptor (beta chain) sequence. This entry comes from a study of blood T cell repertoires in COVID-19. V lost 1 base, J lost 5 bases, and 20 bases lay in between. The germline V gene encodes CDR1 SNHLY and CDR2 FYNNEI. The CDR3 totals 17 residues. The data were produced by immunoSEQ multiplex PCR, yet TCRdb's version contains in-frame clones alone and is incomplete. This sample has approximately 180,000 clones, with 80% to 90% found just once. This TCR derives from a man aged 55 to 69 with acute or convalescent COVID-19. The sample comprised peripheral blood. V is TRBV2 and J is TRBJ2-5; TRBD2 is a possible D gene (5 bases). The CDR3 DNA follows: TGTGCCAGCAGTGAAGGGCCCGGGTGGACGAGAGGGGAGACCCAGTACTTC. Amino acid sequence: CASSEGPGWTRGETQYF.